This paragraph covers one T cell receptor beta chain sequence. Its target is unknown. A much larger clone lies a single base off, so this may be a read error. The entry originates in a study of T cells in Graves' hyperthyroidism and ophthalmopathy. Findings and caveats of the study: Researchers found most expanded thyroid clonotypes above 0.001 in blood as well.

The V end was cut by 7 bases, the J end by 1 base, with 16 bases between. CDR3 length: 14 residues. CDR1 is DFQATT and CDR2 is SNEGSKA in the germline V gene (reference sequence). PBMCs stemmed from around 10 ml fresh peripheral blood. Using RNA transcripts as the source, TCR beta CDR3 regions were amplified. The HTBI primer set served for first-round RT-PCR of the TCR CDR3. TCRdb re-derived calls from the multiplex PCR reads in MiXCR, one entry per CDR3 protein. This table has around 480,000 distinct CDR3 sequences, around 15% appearing once. The sequencing sample was made of blood. This clonotype originated in a woman between 18 and 29 years old with Graves' hyperthyroidism. This sequence joins TRBV20-1 and TRBJ1-1, with TRBD1 as a possible D gene (6 bases). In DNA form, the CDR3 reads TGCAGTGACGTTGGGGGGGGCACGAACACTGAAGCTTTCTTT. It specifies CSDVGGGTNTEAFF.